Ten or more counts support the clone carrying this T cell receptor beta chain. Its antigen is currently unknown. One entry per CDR3 protein results from TCRdb running MiXCR on the 5' RACE reads. The table records 250,000 to 300,000 distinct CDR3 sequences, about 8.9% of them present only once. The sample belongs to a study of identical twins. General observations from the study: Abundant beta clonotypes from cord blood bore fewer insertions; memory repertoires lacked this pattern.

V was shortened by 2 bases and J by 2 bases, with 10 bases between the two germline ends. The CDR3 spans 14 residues. Germline values: CDR1 KGHSH, CDR2 LQKENI. This sample also belongs to another study, concerning yellow fever vaccine responses in identical twins.

Sequenced material: CD8+ T cells sorted from blood. The source is a young woman in good health. The V gene is TRBV18, the J gene TRBJ2-7; no definite D call. This chain's CDR3 is CASSPSELPYEQYF. CDR3 DNA: TGTGCCAGCTCACCATCCGAGTTACCCTACGAGCAGTACTTC.